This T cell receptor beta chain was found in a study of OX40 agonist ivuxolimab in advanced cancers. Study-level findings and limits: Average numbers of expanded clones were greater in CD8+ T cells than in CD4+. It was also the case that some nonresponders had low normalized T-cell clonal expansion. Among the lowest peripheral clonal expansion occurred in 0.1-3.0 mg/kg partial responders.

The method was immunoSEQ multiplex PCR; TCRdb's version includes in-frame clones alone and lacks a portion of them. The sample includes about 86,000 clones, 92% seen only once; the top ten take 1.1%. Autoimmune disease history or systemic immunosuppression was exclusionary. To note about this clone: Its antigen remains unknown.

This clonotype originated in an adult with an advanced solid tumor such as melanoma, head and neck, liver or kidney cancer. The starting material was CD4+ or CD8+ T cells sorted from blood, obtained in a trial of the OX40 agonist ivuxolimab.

In nucleotides, the CDR3 is TGTGCCAGCTCACCACGACTCCAAGGGGGTCTGAACTATGGCTACACCTTC. Encoded protein: CASSPRLQGGLNYGYTF. The V and J genes are TRBV18 and TRBJ1-2, with D perhaps matching TRBD1 (6 bases). Between the trimmed V and J ends, which lost 1 base and 2 bases, there was a span of 17 bases. The germline gives CDR1 KGHSH, CDR2 LQKENI. This CDR3 has 17 amino acids. Based on the CDR3 plus reference TRBV18 and TRBJ1-2, the full variable domain is NAGVMQNPRHLVRRRGQEARLRCSPMKGHSHVYWYRQLPEEGLKFMVYLQKENIIDESGMPKERFSAEFPKEGPSILRIQQVVRGDSAAYFCASSPRLQGGLNYGYTFGSGTRLTVV.